This is a list of T cell receptor beta chains from one sample in a study of neoadjuvant anti-PD-1 for oral cavity cancer. Assay: immunoSEQ multiplex PCR; the TCRdb copy retains only in-frame clones and omits some. The sample has 20,000 to 25,000 clones, 40% to 55% seen once. Here the sequenced sample was tumor tissue, taken after nivolumab (anti-PD-1) treatment. The receptors originated from a person between 35 and 79 years old with oral cavity squamous cell carcinoma. The CDR3 runs from the conserved cysteine through the conserved F or W. The D gene is left open where the match is weak. Not every row has a clone size; where given, it reads once, few, many or a size class.

j_gene	abundance	d_gene	len	v_gene	CDR3nt	CDR3aa
TRBJ2-7	.	TRBD2	15	TRBV6-6	TGTGCCAGCAGCCCCGGGGGGACTAGCGTCAGCGAGCAGTACTTC	CASSPGGTSVSEQYF
TRBJ1-2	once	TRBD1	13	TRBV6-1	TGTGCCAGCATCCTACAGGGGAACTATGGCTACACCTTC	CASILQGNYGYTF
TRBJ1-6	.	.	13	TRBV7-7	TGTGCCAGCAGCTTAGGCTCCAATTCACCCCTCCACTTT	CASSLGSNSPLHF
TRBJ1-4	few	.	14	TRBV9	TGTGCCAGCAGCGTAGGGGTCCAGAATGAAAAACTGTTTTTT	CASSVGVQNEKLFF
TRBJ1-3	.	.	12	TRBV28	TGTGCCAGCAGTCCCGTTGGGAACACCATATATTTT	CASSPVGNTIYF
TRBJ2-7	.	TRBD1	15	TRBV7-8	TGTGCCAGCAGCTCGTCGACAGGGGGCCTCTACGAGCAGTACTTC	CASSSSTGGLYEQYF
TRBJ2-5	.	.	13	TRBV11-2	TGTGCCAGCAGCTTTGGCCTAAAAGAGACCCAGTACTTC	CASSFGLKETQYF
TRBJ2-1	.	TRBD1	20	TRBV9	TGTGCCAGCAGCGTCGAGGACGGCCTACCCGGGACAGGGACCTACAATGAGCAGTTCTTC	CASSVEDGLPGTGTYNEQFF
TRBJ2-7	few	.	12	TRBV5-4	TGTGCCAGCAGCTTGAGGGGATACGAGCAGTACTTC	CASSLRGYEQYF
TRBJ1-6	.	TRBD1	19	TRBV11-2	TGTGCCAGCAGCTTAAAAGGGACAGGGGTTAGCTCCTATAATTCACCCCTCCACTTT	CASSLKGTGVSSYNSPLHF
TRBJ2-7	.	.	15	TRBV27	TGTACCCGGTTGTGGTTCGGGGAGAACTCTGGCGAGCAGTACTTC	CTRLWFGENSGEQYF
TRBJ1-2	.	TRBD1	16	TRBV25-1	TGTGCCAGCAGTGGGGGACCGGGGACAGGGGGCAATGGCTACACCTTC	CASSGGPGTGGNGYTF
TRBJ2-7	.	TRBD1	16	TRBV10-2	TGCGCCAGCAGTGAGCCTCGGGGGACAGGGGCCCCTAAGCAGTACTTC	CASSEPRGTGAPKQYF
TRBJ2-1	.	.	20	TRBV7-8	TGTGCCAGCAGCTTAGTCTCGTATAGTTGGGGCGCAAGCTCCTACAATGAGCAGTTCTTC	CASSLVSYSWGASSYNEQFF